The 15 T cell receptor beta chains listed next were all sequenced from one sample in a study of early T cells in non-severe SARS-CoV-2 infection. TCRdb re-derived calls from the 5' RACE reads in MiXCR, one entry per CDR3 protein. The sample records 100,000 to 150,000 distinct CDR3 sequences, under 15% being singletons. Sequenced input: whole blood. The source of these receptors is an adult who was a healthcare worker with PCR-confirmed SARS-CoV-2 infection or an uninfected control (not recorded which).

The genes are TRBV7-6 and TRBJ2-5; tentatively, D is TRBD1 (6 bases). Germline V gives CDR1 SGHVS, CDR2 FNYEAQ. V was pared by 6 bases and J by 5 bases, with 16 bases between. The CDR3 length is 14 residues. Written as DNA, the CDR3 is TGTGCCAGCAGGAATGTACAGGGCAAGGAGACCCAGTACTTC. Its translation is CASRNVQGKETQYF.

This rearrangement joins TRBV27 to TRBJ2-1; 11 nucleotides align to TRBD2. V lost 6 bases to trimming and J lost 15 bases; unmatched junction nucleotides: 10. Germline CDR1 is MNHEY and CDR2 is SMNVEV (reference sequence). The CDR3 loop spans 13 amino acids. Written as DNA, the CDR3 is TGTGCCAGCAGGACGACTAGCGGGGCCACGTGGTTCTTC. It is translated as CASRTTSGATWFF.

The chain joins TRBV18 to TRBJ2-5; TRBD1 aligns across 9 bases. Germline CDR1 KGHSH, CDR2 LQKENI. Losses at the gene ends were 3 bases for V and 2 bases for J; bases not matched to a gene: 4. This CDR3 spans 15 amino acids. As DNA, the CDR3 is TGTGCCAGCTCACCGGACAGGGGATCACAAGAGACCCAGTACTTC. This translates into CASSPDRGSQETQYF.

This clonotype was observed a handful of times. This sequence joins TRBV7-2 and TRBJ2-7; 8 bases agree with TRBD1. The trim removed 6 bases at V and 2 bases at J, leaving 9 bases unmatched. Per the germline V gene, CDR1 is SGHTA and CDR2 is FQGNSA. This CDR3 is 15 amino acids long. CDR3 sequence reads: CASRGPGQATYEQYF. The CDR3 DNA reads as TGTGCCAGCAGGGGGCCGGGACAGGCCACCTACGAGCAGTACTTC.

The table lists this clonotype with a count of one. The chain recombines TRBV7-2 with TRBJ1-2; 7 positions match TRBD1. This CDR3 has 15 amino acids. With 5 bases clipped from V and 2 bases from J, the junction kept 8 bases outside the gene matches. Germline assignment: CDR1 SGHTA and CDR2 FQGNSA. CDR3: CASSRGQGQNYGYTF. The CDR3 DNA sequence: TGTGCCAGCAGCCGAGGGCAGGGACAGAACTATGGCTACACCTTC.

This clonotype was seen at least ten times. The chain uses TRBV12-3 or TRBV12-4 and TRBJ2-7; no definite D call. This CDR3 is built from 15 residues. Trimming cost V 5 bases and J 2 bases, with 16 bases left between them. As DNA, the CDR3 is TGTGCCAGCAGTCAAAAAGGGCCCTTGCCCTACGAGCAGTACTTC. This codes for CASSQKGPLPYEQYF.

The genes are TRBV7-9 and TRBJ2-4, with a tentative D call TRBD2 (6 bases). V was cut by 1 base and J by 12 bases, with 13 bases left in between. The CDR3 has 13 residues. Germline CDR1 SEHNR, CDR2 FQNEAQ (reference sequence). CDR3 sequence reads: CASSLDGGSSQYF. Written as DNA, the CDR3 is TGTGCCAGCAGCTTAGATGGGGGGTCTAGTCAGTACTTC.

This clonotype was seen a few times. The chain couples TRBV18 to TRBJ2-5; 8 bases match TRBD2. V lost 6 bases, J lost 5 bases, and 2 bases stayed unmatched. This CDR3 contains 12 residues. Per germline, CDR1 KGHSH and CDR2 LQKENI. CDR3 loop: CASSRLAETQYF. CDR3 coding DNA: TGTGCCAGCTCTCGACTAGCGGAGACCCAGTACTTC.

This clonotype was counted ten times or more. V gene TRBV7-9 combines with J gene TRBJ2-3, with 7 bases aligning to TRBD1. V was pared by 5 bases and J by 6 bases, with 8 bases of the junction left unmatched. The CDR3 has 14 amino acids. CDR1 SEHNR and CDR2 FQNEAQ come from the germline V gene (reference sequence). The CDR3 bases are TGTGCCAGCAGCGAGGGACAGTTCAGTGATACGCAGTATTTT. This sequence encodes CASSEGQFSDTQYF. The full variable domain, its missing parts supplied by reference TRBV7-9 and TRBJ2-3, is DTGVSQNPRHKITKRGQNVTFRCDPISEHNRLYWYRQTLGQGPEFLTYFQNEAQLEKSRLLSDRFSAERPKGSFSTLEIQRTEQGDSAMYLCASSEGQFSDTQYFGPGTRLTVL.

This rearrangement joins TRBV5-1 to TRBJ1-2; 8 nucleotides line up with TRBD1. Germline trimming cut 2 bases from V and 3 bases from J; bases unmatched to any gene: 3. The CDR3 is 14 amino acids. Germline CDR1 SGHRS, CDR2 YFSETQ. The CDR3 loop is CASSFMTGDYGYTF. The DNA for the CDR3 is TGCGCCAGCAGCTTCATGACAGGGGACTATGGCTACACCTTC. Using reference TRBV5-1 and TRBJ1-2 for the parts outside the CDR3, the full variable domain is KAGVTQTPRYLIKTRGQQVTLSCSPISGHRSVSWYQQTPGQGLQFLFEYFSETQRNKGNFPGRFSGRQFSNSRSEMNVSTLELGDSALYLCASSFMTGDYGYTFGSGTRLTVV.

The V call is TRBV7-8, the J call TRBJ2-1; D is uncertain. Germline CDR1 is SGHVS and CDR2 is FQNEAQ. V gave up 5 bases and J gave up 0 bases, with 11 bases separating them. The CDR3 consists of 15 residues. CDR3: CASSPTTLSYNEQFF. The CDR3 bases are TGTGCCAGCAGCCCGACCACCCTCTCCTACAATGAGCAGTTCTTC.

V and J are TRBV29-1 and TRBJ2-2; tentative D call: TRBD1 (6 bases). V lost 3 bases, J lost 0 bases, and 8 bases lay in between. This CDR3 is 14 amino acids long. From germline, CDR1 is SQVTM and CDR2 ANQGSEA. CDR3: CSVEDSSNTGELFF. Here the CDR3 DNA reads TGCAGCGTTGAGGACAGCTCGAACACCGGGGAGCTGTTTTTT.

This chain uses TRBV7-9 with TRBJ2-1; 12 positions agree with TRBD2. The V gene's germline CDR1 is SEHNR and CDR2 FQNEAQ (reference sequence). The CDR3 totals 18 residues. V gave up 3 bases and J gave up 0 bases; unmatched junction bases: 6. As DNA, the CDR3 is TGTGCCAGCAGCTTCTCTAGCGGGGGGGTAAGCTCCTACAATGAGCAGTTCTTC. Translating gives CASSFSSGGVSSYNEQFF.

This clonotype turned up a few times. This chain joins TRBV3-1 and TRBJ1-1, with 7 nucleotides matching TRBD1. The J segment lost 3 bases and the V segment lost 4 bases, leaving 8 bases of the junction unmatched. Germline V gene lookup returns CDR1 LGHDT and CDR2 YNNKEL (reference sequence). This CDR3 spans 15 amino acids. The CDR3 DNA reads TGTGCCAGCAGCCCGACAGGGAAATTTGACACTGAAGCTTTCTTT. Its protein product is CASSPTGKFDTEAFF.

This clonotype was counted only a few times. CDR3 bases: TGCGCCAGCAGCGCGAAAGGACAGGGGATCGCCACTGAAGCTTTCTTT. Translating it yields CASSAKGQGIATEAFF. The chain links TRBV5-1 to TRBJ1-1; 9 bases are shared with TRBD1. V shed 4 bases, J shed 4 bases, and the junction held 11 bases outside the gene matches. The CDR3 contains 16 residues. Per the germline V gene, CDR1 is SGHRS and CDR2 is YFSETQ.